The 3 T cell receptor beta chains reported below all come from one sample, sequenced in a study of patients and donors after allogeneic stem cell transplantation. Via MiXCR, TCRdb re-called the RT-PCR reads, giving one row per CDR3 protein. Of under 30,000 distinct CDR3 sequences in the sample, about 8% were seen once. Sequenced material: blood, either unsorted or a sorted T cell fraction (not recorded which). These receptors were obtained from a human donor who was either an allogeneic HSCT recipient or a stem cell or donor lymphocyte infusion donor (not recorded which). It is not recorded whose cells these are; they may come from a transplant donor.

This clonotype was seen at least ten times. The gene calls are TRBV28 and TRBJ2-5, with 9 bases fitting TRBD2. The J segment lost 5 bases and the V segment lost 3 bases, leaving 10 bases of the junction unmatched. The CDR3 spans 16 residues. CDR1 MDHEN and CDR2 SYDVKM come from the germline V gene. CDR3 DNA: TGTGCCAGCAGTTTTGGAGCGGGAGGCGGTTTGGAGACCCAGTACTTC. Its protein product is CASSFGAGGGLETQYF.

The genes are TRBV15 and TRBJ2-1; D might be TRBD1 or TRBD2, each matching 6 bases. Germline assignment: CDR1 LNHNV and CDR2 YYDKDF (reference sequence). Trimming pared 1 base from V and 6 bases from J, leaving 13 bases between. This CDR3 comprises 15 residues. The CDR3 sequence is CATSRGQGGGNEQFF. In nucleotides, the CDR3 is TGTGCCACCAGCAGAGGACAAGGGGGAGGCAATGAGCAGTTCTTC.

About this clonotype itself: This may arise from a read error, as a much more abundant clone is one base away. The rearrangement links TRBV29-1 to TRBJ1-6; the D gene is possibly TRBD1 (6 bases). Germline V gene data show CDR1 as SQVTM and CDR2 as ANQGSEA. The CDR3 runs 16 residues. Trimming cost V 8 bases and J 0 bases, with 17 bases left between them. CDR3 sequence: CSPRGTLNSYNSPLHF. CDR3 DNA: TGCAGCCCCAGGGGAACTCTAAACTCCTATAATTCACCCCTCCACTTT. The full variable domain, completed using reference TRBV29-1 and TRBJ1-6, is SAVISQKPSRDICQRGTSLTIQCQVDSQVTMMFWYRQQPGQSLTLIATANQGSEATYESGFVIDKFPISRPNLTFSTLTVSNMSPEDSSIYLCSPRGTLNSYNSPLHFGNGTRLTVT.